The 8 T cell receptor beta chains listed next were all sequenced from one sample in a study of T-cell memory formation after mild COVID-19 (dated by TCRdb to the early 2020s). The library came from 5' RACE. Reads for this sample came from an Illumina NovaSeq 6000. TCRdb redid the processing of the public reads, applying fastp at Q25 and MiXCR, and retained in-frame beta chains. A single entry per CDR3 protein holds the most common genes and DNA from its merged rows. The sample profile shows 350,000 to 550,000 distinct CDR3 sequences; approximately 19% of them were found once. The ten largest clonotypes hold 20% to 25% of the sample. The sample comprised PBMCs or a T cell subset sorted from them (not recorded which). These receptors originate from a man aged 18 to 35 who had mild COVID-19 (a few samples of this study predate the infection). The sample titles of this study are shuffled in the database, so cell type and time point are left out; the donor was told from shared clones.

The J gene is TRBJ2-7, the V gene TRBV5-6; D ambiguous. From germline, CDR1 is SGHDT and CDR2 YYEEEE. CDR3 length: 14 residues. V was shortened by 4 bases and J by 6 bases, with 17 bases between the two germline ends. Written as DNA, the CDR3 is TGTGCCAGCAGCATAGGGCTCAGTGACTTCGAGCAGTACGTC. This encodes CASSIGLSDFEQYV.

The table lists this clonotype with a few counts. The chain combines TRBV7-2 with TRBJ1-1; D possibly corresponds to TRBD1 (5 bases). The germline gives CDR1 SGHTA, CDR2 FQGNSA. V gave up 8 bases and J gave up 4 bases, with 14 bases separating them. The CDR3 is 13 residues long. The CDR3 DNA reads as TGTGCCAGCTGGGGGGTGGTGAGCACTGAAGCTTTCTTT. Translation gives CASWGVVSTEAFF. Based on the CDR3 plus reference TRBV7-2 and TRBJ1-1, the full variable domain is GAGVSQSPSNKVTEKGKDVELRCDPISGHTALYWYRQSLGQGLEFLIYFQGNSAPDKSGLPSDRFSAERTGGSVSTLTIQRTQQEDSAVYLCASWGVVSTEAFFGQGTRLTVV.

This clonotype has more than one count but fewer than ten. The J gene is TRBJ2-3, the V gene TRBV4-2; D assignment may be TRBD1 or TRBD2 (5 bases each). CDR1 and CDR2 (germline): LGHNA, YNFKEQ. The CDR3 covers 15 residues. The V and J ends lost 0 bases and 4 bases respectively, with 11 bases between them. The CDR3: CASSQEYQGPDTQYF. The CDR3 region has the DNA TGTGCCAGCAGCCAAGAGTACCAGGGACCAGATACGCAGTATTTT.

V is TRBV9 and J is TRBJ2-1; no clear D gene. This CDR3 spans 15 amino acids. The germline V and J ends were trimmed by 3 bases and 0 bases, with 10 bases remaining between them. Per the germline V gene, CDR1 is SGDLS and CDR2 is YYNGEE. The CDR3 nucleotides read TGTGCCAGCAGCGCAGGTGTCAGCTCCTACAATGAGCAGTTCTTC. Protein: CASSAGVSSYNEQFF. The whole variable domain, remainder taken from reference TRBV9 and TRBJ2-1, is DSGVTQTPKHLITATGQRVTLRCSPRSGDLSVYWYQQSLDQGLQFLIQYYNGEERAKGNILERFSAQQFPDLHSELNLSSLELGDSALYFCASSAGVSSYNEQFFGPGTRLTVL.

This rearrangement joins TRBV29-1 to TRBJ2-7; D ambiguous. V shed 3 bases and J shed 1 base, with 10 bases lying between them. The germline CDR1 and CDR2 sequences are SQVTM and ANQGSEA. This CDR3 comprises 13 residues. The CDR3 protein is CSVEVEQSYEQYF. The CDR3 DNA follows: TGCAGCGTTGAGGTTGAGCAGTCCTACGAGCAGTACTTC.

The chain uses TRBV4-1 and TRBJ1-4; D is uncertain. CDR3 length: 15 amino acids. Trimming stripped 6 bases from V and 6 bases from J, with 17 bases between. The germline V gene encodes CDR1 MGHRA and CDR2 YSYEKL. CDR3 amino acids: CASRKHGTGDEKLFF. Here the CDR3 DNA reads TGCGCCAGCAGGAAACACGGCACCGGGGATGAAAAACTGTTTTTT.

A few counts support this clonotype. The chain links TRBV7-9 to TRBJ2-6; TRBD1 matches 12 bases. The CDR3 loop spans 17 amino acids. V trimming: 2 bases; J trimming: 5 bases; junction bases outside the gene matches: 4. From germline, CDR1 is SEHNR and CDR2 FQNEAQ (reference sequence). The CDR3 region has the DNA TGTGCCAGCAGCTTACGGGACAGGGGGCGACGGGCCAACGTCCTGACTTTC. As protein: CASSLRDRGRRANVLTF.

The chain links TRBV9 to TRBJ2-7; tentatively, D is TRBD1 (5 bases). The germline V and J ends were trimmed by 0 bases and 7 bases, with 14 bases remaining between them. There are 14 residues in the CDR3. The germline V gene encodes CDR1 SGDLS and CDR2 YYNGEE. CDR3 nucleotide sequence: TGTGCCAGCAGCGTAGATGTGGGGCCAGGTGAGCAGTACGTC. Translation gives CASSVDVGPGEQYV.